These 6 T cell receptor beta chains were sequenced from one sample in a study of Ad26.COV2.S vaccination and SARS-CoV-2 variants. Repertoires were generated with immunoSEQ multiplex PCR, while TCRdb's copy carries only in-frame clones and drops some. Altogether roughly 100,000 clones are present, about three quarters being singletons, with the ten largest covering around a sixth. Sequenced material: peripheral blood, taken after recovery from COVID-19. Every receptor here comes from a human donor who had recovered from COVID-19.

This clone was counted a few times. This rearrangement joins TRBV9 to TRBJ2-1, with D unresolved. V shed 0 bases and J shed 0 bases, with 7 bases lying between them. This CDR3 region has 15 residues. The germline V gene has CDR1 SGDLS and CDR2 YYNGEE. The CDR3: CASSVGGDSYNEQFF. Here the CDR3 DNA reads TGTGCCAGCAGCGTAGGGGGTGACTCCTACAATGAGCAGTTCTTC.

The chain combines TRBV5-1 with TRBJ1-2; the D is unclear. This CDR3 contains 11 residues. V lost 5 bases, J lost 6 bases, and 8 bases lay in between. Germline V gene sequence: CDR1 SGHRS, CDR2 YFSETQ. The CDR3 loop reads CASRYGDGYTF. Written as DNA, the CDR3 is TGCGCCAGCAGATACGGTGATGGCTACACCTTC.

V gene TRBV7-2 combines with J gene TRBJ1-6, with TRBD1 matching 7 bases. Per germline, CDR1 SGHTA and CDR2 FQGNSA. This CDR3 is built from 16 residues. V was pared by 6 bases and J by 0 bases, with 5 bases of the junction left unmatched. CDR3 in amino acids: CASSRTGVSYNSPLHF. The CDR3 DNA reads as TGTGCCAGCAGTCGTACAGGGGTCTCCTATAATTCACCCCTCCACTTT.

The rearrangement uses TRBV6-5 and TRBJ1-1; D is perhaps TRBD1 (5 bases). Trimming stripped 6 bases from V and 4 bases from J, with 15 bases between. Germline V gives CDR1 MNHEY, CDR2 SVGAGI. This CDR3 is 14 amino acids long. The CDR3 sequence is CASSPGGVFTEAFF. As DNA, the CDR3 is TGTGCCAGCAGCCCCGGGGGAGTTTTCACTGAAGCTTTCTTT.

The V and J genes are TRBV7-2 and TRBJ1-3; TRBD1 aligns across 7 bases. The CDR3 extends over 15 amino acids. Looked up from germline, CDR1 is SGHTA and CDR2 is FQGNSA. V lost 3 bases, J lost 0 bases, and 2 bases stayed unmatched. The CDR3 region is CASSFSGGSGNTIYF. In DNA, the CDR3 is TGTGCCAGCAGCTTTTCAGGGGGCTCTGGAAACACCATATATTTT.

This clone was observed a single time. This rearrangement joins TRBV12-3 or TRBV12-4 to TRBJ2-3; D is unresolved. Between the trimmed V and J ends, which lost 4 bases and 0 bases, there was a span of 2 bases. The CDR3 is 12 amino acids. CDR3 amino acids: CASSWSTDTQYF. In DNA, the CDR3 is TGTGCCAGCAGTTGGAGCACAGATACGCAGTATTTT.